One and the same sample provided the 21 T cell receptor beta chains below, sequenced in a study of Ad26.COV2.S vaccination and SARS-CoV-2 variants. Treatment specified: around 19 received Ad26.COV2.S at low or high dose, single or two shots; 5 received placebo; per-sample allocation not given. All samples were drawn on day 63, counting from the first vaccine or placebo injection. Measured with immunoSEQ multiplex PCR; TCRdb has only the in-frame clones, and not every one. The table records 400,000 to 450,000 clones, 80% to 95% of them present only once. The source was peripheral blood, collected in a trial of Ad26.COV2.S vaccine versus placebo. The source is a person aged 18-60 years who received the Ad26.COV2.S COVID-19 vaccine or a placebo.

This clone was seen only once. The V gene is TRBV2, the J gene TRBJ2-5, with 8 bases identical to TRBD2. From germline, CDR1 is SNHLY and CDR2 FYNNEI. Trimming cost V 2 bases and J 7 bases; bases outside gene matches: 9. This CDR3 contains 15 residues. The CDR3 region is CASSERDPRGGTQYF. The CDR3 nucleotides are TGTGCCAGCAGTGAACGGGACCCCCGGGGGGGGACCCAGTACTTC.

This chain joins TRBV12-3 or TRBV12-4 and TRBJ1-1; D might be TRBD1 (5 bases). V lost 7 bases to trimming and J lost 4 bases, with 13 bases between them. The CDR3 has 13 residues. CDR3: CASTSGRGTEAFF. DNA for the CDR3: TGTGCCAGCACTTCGGGGCGCGGCACTGAAGCTTTCTTT.

DNA of the CDR3: TGTGCCAGCAGCCCGTCAAGGGCCCTCCACTTT. It specifies CASSPSRALHF. The gene calls are TRBV11-2 and TRBJ1-6; the D is unclear. With 5 bases removed from V and 14 bases from J, the gap between germline ends came to 10 bases. The CDR3 loop spans 11 amino acids. Germline CDR1 SGHAT, CDR2 FQNNGV.

This clone was counted once. This sequence joins TRBV19 and TRBJ2-2; D is ambiguous. V was clipped by 5 bases and J by 11 bases, with 9 bases between them. There are 11 residues in the CDR3. Germline assignment: CDR1 LNHDA and CDR2 SQIVND (reference sequence). This chain's CDR3 is CASSPGPELFF. In DNA, the CDR3 is TGTGCCAGTAGTCCGGGCCCAGAGCTGTTTTTT.

In this sample, this clone turned up a few times. The rearrangement uses TRBV5-5 and TRBJ1-5; D uncertain. Trimming left V 0 bases short and J 9 bases short, with 10 bases between. Looked up from germline, CDR1 is SGHKS and CDR2 is YYEKEE (reference sequence). The CDR3 totals 13 residues. The CDR3 DNA reads TGTGCCAGCAGCTTGGAATGGCCCGGGCCCCAGCATTTT. Its protein product is CASSLEWPGPQHF.

This clone was seen once. The genes are TRBV3-1 (or the pseudogene TRBV3-2) and TRBJ1-6; 8 positions agree with TRBD1. The germline CDR1 and CDR2 sequences are LGHDT and YNNKEL (reference sequence). The J segment lost 9 bases and the V segment lost 1 base, leaving 5 bases of the junction unmatched. The CDR3 consists of 15 residues. CDR3 loop: CASSQAQGAISPLHF. The CDR3 region has the DNA TGTGCCAGCAGCCAAGCCCAGGGGGCTATTTCACCCCTCCACTTT.

The chain joins TRBV6-2 or TRBV6-3 to TRBJ2-3, with D perhaps TRBD2 (6 bases). Deletions cut 5 bases from V and 2 bases from J, with 11 bases between. The CDR3 has 14 residues. Germline lookup yields CDR1 MNHEY and CDR2 SVGEGT. CDR3 coding DNA: TGTGCCAGCAGTCACGGACTAAACACAGATACGCAGTATTTT. Encoded protein: CASSHGLNTDTQYF.

This chain connects TRBV29-1 to TRBJ1-1; D gene unclear. V lost 6 bases and J 5 bases, leaving 16 bases between the germline ends. The CDR3 contains 13 residues. Germline V gives CDR1 SQVTM, CDR2 ANQGSEA. CDR3 sequence reads: CSVIEGPGTEAFF. CDR3 nucleotides: TGCAGCGTGATTGAGGGCCCGGGGACTGAAGCTTTCTTT.

In DNA form, the CDR3 reads TGTGCTAGTGGTGAAGGGGGAACTGAAGCTTTCTTT. The encoded protein is CASGEGGTEAFF. The chain carries TRBV12-5 and TRBJ1-1; perhaps TRBD1 as D (6 bases). The CDR3 has 12 residues. Trimming shortened V by 5 bases and J by 5 bases, and 9 bases separated the two germline ends. Per the germline V gene, CDR1 is LGHNT and CDR2 is FRNRAP.

V and J are TRBV28 and TRBJ1-2, with unresolved D. Germline CDR1 and CDR2: MDHEN and SYDVKM. Trimming shortened V by 7 bases and J by 2 bases, and 14 bases separated the two germline ends. CDR3 size: 14 residues. CDR3 in amino acids: CASTQARMNYGYTF. The CDR3 DNA sequence: TGTGCCAGCACCCAGGCCAGGATGAACTATGGCTACACCTTC.

The chain combines TRBV3-1 (or the pseudogene TRBV3-2) with TRBJ1-5, with 7 bases fitting TRBD1. The CDR3 runs to 14 residues. CDR1 is LGHDT and CDR2 is YNNKEL in the germline V gene (reference sequence). V shed 4 bases and J 7 bases; nucleotides not matched to a gene: 7. CDR3 DNA: TGTGCCAGCAGCCCAGACAGGGTTGGGCAGCCCCAGCATTTT. It codes for CASSPDRVGQPQHF.

This clone has just one count. The chain joins TRBV4-3 to TRBJ2-5; 9 nucleotides agree with TRBD1. Germline V gene lookup returns CDR1 LGHNA and CDR2 YSLEER. V gave up 6 bases and J gave up 3 bases; unmatched junction bases: 5. CDR3 length equals 14 residues. In DNA, the CDR3 is TGCGCCAGCAGACTCACAGGGGGCGAAGAGACCCAGTACTTC. This encodes CASRLTGGEETQYF.

J is TRBJ2-1 and V is TRBV25-1; TRBD1 matches 9 bases. This CDR3 is built from 13 residues. CDR1 MGHDK and CDR2 SYGVNS come from the germline V gene. J was trimmed by 15 bases and V by 5 bases; bases with no gene match: 11. CDR3 nucleotides: TGTGCCAGCAGTAACGAGGGACAGGGAGTTTCGTTCTTC. This translates into CASSNEGQGVSFF. Full variable domain (outside the CDR3, taken from reference TRBV25-1 and TRBJ2-1): EADIYQTPRYLVIGTGKKITLECSQTMGHDKMYWYQQDPGMELHLIHYSYGVNSTEKGDLSSESTVSRIRTEHFPLTLESARPSHTSQYLCASSNEGQGVSFFGPGTRLTVL.

The chain recombines TRBV15 with TRBJ2-1; 9 bases are a match to TRBD1. This CDR3 has 15 amino acids. J lost 6 bases, V lost 2 bases, and 5 bases had no gene match. Germline CDR1 LNHNV, CDR2 YYDKDF (reference sequence). The DNA of the CDR3 is TGTGCCACCAGCAGACGTCAGACAGGGGGCAATGAGCAGTTCTTC. Its translation is CATSRRQTGGNEQFF.

CDR3 sequence: CASSLGQAQETQYF. The DNA of the CDR3 is TGTGCCAGCAGCTTGGGACAGGCGCAAGAGACCCAGTACTTC. J is TRBJ2-5 and V is TRBV7-9, with 8 nucleotides matching TRBD1. Germline-derived CDR1 and CDR2 are SEHNR and FQNEAQ (reference sequence). V lost 3 bases to trimming and J lost 2 bases; unmatched junction nucleotides: 2. The CDR3 covers 14 residues.

The V and J genes are TRBV5-4 and TRBJ1-2; tentatively, D is TRBD1 (5 bases). The ends were cut back, 0 bases at V and 3 bases at J, with 15 bases in the middle. Germline V gene data show CDR1 as SGHNT and CDR2 as YYREEE (reference sequence). The CDR3 sequence is 16 residues long. CDR3 sequence reads: CASSLGGVRLHYGYTF. The CDR3, as DNA: TGTGCCAGCAGCTTGGGGGGGGTCCGGTTACACTATGGCTACACCTTC.

The gene calls are TRBV2 and TRBJ1-6; D remains unclear. Germline CDR1 SNHLY, CDR2 FYNNEI. Trimming took off 7 bases at V and 10 bases at J, with 17 bases between the two ends. This CDR3 is 14 amino acids long. CDR3 sequence (DNA): TGTGCCAGCATAGTTGAGGGCCCTTGGTCACCCCTCCACTTT. Protein: CASIVEGPWSPLHF. The entire variable domain, with the rest obtained from reference TRBV2 and TRBJ1-6, is as follows: EPEVTQTPSHQVTQMGQEVILRCVPISNHLYFYWYRQILGQKVEFLVSFYNNEISEKSEIFDDQFSVERPDGSNFTLKIRSTKLEDSAMYFCASIVEGPWSPLHFGNGTRLTVT.

The chain links TRBV21-1 to TRBJ2-7; the table's D gene call, TRBD1, was not cross checked with the DNA. TRBV21-1 is termed a pseudogene. The CDR3 is made up of 15 amino acids. CDR3 DNA: TGTGCCAGCAGCAAATGGCCAGGGGGGTCCTACGAGCAGTACTTC. Protein: CASSKWPGGSYEQYF.

V gene TRBV6-5 combines with J gene TRBJ1-2; D is ambiguous. V was shortened by 2 bases and J by 4 bases, with 5 bases between the two germline ends. The CDR3 totals 12 residues. Germline CDR1 is MNHEY and CDR2 is SVGAGI. CDR3 sequence reads: CASSYDSYGYTF. CDR3 bases: TGTGCCAGCAGTTACGATAGCTATGGCTACACCTTC.

J is TRBJ2-1 and V is TRBV7-2; tentatively, D is TRBD1 or TRBD2 (6 bases each). V was clipped by 2 bases and J by 8 bases, with 10 bases between them. The CDR3 sequence is 13 residues long. The germline V gene encodes CDR1 SGHTA and CDR2 FQGNSA. The CDR3 DNA reads as TGTGCCAGCAGCTTATCGGGGGCTCATGAGCAGTTCTTC. As protein: CASSLSGAHEQFF.

The V gene is TRBV19, the J gene TRBJ1-5, with unresolved D. The CDR3 contains 14 residues. Trimming stripped 5 bases from V and 3 bases from J, with 11 bases between. Germline V CDR1 and CDR2: LNHDA, SQIVND (reference sequence). The CDR3 DNA reads TGTGCCAGTAGTCCCCGGCCATACAATCAGCCCCAGCATTTT. Protein sequence: CASSPRPYNQPQHF.